A selection of T cell receptor beta chains follows, all from one sample in a study of T cells in Graves' hyperthyroidism and ophthalmopathy. TCRdb passed the multiplex PCR reads through MiXCR, listing each CDR3 protein once. Of about 130,000 distinct CDR3 sequences listed, approximately 24% are singletons. Sample: blood. The receptors were gathered from a woman aged 45 to 65 with Graves' hyperthyroidism that later progressed to Graves' ophthalmopathy. Both conserved end residues are part of each CDR3. The D gene is left open where the match is weak. Size is omitted from some rows. Given values are once, few, many or a class for expanded clones.

DNA	CDR3	D	V	J	size
TGTGCCATCAGTGTTACAGGGGGCAGGAACTATGGCTACACCTTC	CAISVTGGRNYGYTF	TRBD1	TRBV10-3	TRBJ1-2	NA
TGCAGTGCTAGAGACCCCAATGGGGCGGGAGGAAACACCATATATTTT	CSARDPNGAGGNTIYF	NA	TRBV20-1	TRBJ1-3	many
TGTGCCAGCAGTCACAGGGGGGGGCCGCGAGAGACCCAGTACTTC	CASSHRGGPRETQYF	NA	TRBV27	TRBJ2-5	NA
TGTGCCAGCAGCCCGGGACTAGCGGGAGGAAGGCACTACGAGCAGTACTTC	CASSPGLAGGRHYEQYF	TRBD2	TRBV6-2/TRBV6-3	TRBJ2-7	NA
TGTGCCAGCAGTGCTTCCAGCTATCGAGGAGGAAGTCAGCCCCAGCATTTT	CASSASSYRGGSQPQHF	NA	TRBV6-1	TRBJ1-5	many
TGTGCCAGCAGCCCGAATTATGATGAGCAGTTCTTC	CASSPNYDEQFF	NA	TRBV5-5	TRBJ2-1	NA
TGTGCCAGCAGTTTCGCTACTGAAGCTTTCTTT	CASSFATEAFF	NA	TRBV28	TRBJ1-1	many
TGCAGTGCTAGCGGGGGTGGGGAGCTCAATGAGCAGTTCTTC	CSASGGGELNEQFF	NA	TRBV20-1	TRBJ2-1	many
TGTGCCAGCAGTAGGGCCCTACCGAACACTGAAGCTTTCTTT	CASSRALPNTEAFF	NA	TRBV28	TRBJ1-1	few
TGTGCCAGCAGAAACGAACAGGGGGCCAAAAACATTCAGTACTTC	CASRNEQGAKNIQYF	TRBD1	TRBV28	TRBJ2-4	many
TGTGCCAGCTCACCAGGATCGCTAGCGGAATACTCTGGGGCCAACGTCCTGACTTTC	CASSPGSLAEYSGANVLTF	TRBD2	TRBV18	TRBJ2-6	few
TGTGCCAGCAGTTACGGGCAGAATAATTCACCCCTCCACTTT	CASSYGQNNSPLHF	NA	TRBV6-6	TRBJ1-6	few
TGTGCCACCAGTGACCAAAGCGGGAGCTCCTACAATGAGCAGTTCTTC	CATSDQSGSSYNEQFF	TRBD2	TRBV24-1	TRBJ2-1	NA
TGTGCCAGCAGTCAACGGACTAGCGGCAACAATGAGCAGTTCTTC	CASSQRTSGNNEQFF	TRBD2	TRBV28	TRBJ2-1	many
TGCAGTGCTAAGGTTGCCGGGCTCAACACTGAAGCTTTCTTT	CSAKVAGLNTEAFF	NA	TRBV20-1	TRBJ1-1	few
TGTGCCAGCAGTGAAAGACTAGCGGCGTCCAATGAGCAGTTCTTC	CASSERLAASNEQFF	TRBD2	TRBV6-1	TRBJ2-1	many
TGTGCCTGGAGTGTAGTCTGGTCGGGCAATGAGCAGTTCTTC	CAWSVVWSGNEQFF	NA	TRBV30	TRBJ2-1	many
TGCAGTGCTAGGTACCCGGACGTCACAGGGTGGTTAGCAGATACGCAGTATTTT	CSARYPDVTGWLADTQYF	NA	TRBV20-1	TRBJ2-3	many
TGTGCCAGCAGATTGACAGGGCCGTTGGTAGCGGGACTGACCTCCTACGAGCAGTACTTC	CASRLTGPLVAGLTSYEQYF	NA	TRBV6-2/TRBV6-3	TRBJ2-7	NA
TGTGCCAGCAGCCAACTTTTAGCCGGTGAGCAGTTCTTC	CASSQLLAGEQFF	NA	TRBV3-1	TRBJ2-1	many
TGTGCCAGCAGCCAGATTGGGGGCGGCAGACACACTGAAGCTTTCTTT	CASSQIGGGRHTEAFF	NA	TRBV28	TRBJ1-1	many
TGTGCCACCAGCAGAGATCAGGACAGGGATGGCTACACCTTC	CATSRDQDRDGYTF	TRBD1	TRBV15	TRBJ1-2	many